These 15 T cell receptor beta chains originate from one sample sequenced in a study of radiotherapy plus CTLA-4 blockade in lung cancer. Using immunoSEQ multiplex PCR, the repertoire was profiled, and TCRdb retains in-frame clones only, with some absent. This table has about 60,000 clones, approximately 83% appearing once. The sequencing here drew on peripheral blood, taken from a patient treated with radiotherapy plus ipilimumab. The receptors stem from a human donor with non-small cell lung cancer who had a partial response to radiotherapy plus ipilimumab.

This chain connects TRBV19 to TRBJ2-2; maybe TRBD2 (6 bases). This CDR3 region has 12 residues. With 8 bases removed from V and 4 bases from J, the gap between germline ends came to 8 bases. Looked up from germline, CDR1 is LNHDA and CDR2 is SQIVND (reference sequence). As DNA, the CDR3 is TGTGCCAGTGGAGGGTTCACCGGGGAGCTGTTTTTT. Translating gives CASGGFTGELFF.

The chain employs TRBV6-4 and TRBJ2-1, with TRBD1 identical over 7 bases. This CDR3 has 13 amino acids. V gave up 9 bases and J gave up 7 bases; unmatched junction bases: 9. CDR1 and CDR2 (germline): MRHNA, SNTAGT. CDR3 protein: CARPDDRENEQFF. The CDR3 region has the DNA TGTGCCAGACCCGACGACAGGGAAAATGAGCAGTTCTTC.

The CDR3 DNA follows: TGCGCCAGCAGCTCAGGAGGCCCCGGCGATGGCTACACCTTC. The encoded protein is CASSSGGPGDGYTF. This rearrangement joins TRBV5-1 to TRBJ1-2; no clear D gene. Germline V gene sequence: CDR1 SGHRS, CDR2 YFSETQ. This CDR3 has 14 residues. The V and J ends lost 3 bases and 6 bases respectively, with 15 bases between them.

This sequence joins TRBV2 and TRBJ2-3; possible D gene TRBD2, 5 bases. Deletions cut 4 bases from V and 4 bases from J, with 12 bases between. Germline loops: CDR1 SNHLY, CDR2 FYNNEI. The CDR3 sequence is 14 residues long. The CDR3 DNA sequence: TGTGCCAGCAGTGCGGCCCTAGCTGCAGATACGCAGTATTTT. Amino acid sequence: CASSAALAADTQYF.

The chain carries TRBV21-1 and TRBJ1-5; the table assigns TRBD1, which was not confirmed against the DNA. TRBV21-1 is listed as a pseudogene. The CDR3 runs to 13 residues. CDR3 nucleotides: TGTGCCAGCAGCAACAGGGAACATCAGCCCCAGCATTTT. Protein: CASSNREHQPQHF.

The V call is TRBV11-2, the J call TRBJ2-1; TRBD2 matches at 12 bases. Germline loops: CDR1 SGHAT, CDR2 FQNNGV. This CDR3 has 16 residues. The trim removed 4 bases at V and 4 bases at J, leaving 5 bases unmatched. This chain's CDR3 is CASSWTSGAVYNEQFF. The CDR3 DNA reads TGTGCCAGCAGCTGGACTAGCGGGGCGGTTTACAATGAGCAGTTCTTC.

The CDR3 region is CASSGTSVYTGELFF. The CDR3 nucleotides read TGTGCCAGCTCCGGGACTAGCGTATACACCGGGGAGCTGTTTTTT. This chain links TRBV2 with TRBJ2-2, with 10 bases that match TRBD2. Trimming removed 8 bases from V and 3 bases from J; junction bases left unmatched: 6. The CDR3 is 15 amino acids. Germline CDR1 is SNHLY and CDR2 is FYNNEI.

Remarks on this clone: At one end the junction does not follow the germline gene, possibly because of a read error. The chain joins TRBV5-1 to TRBJ2-5, with TRBD2 as a possible D gene (5 bases). In germline, CDR1 is SGHRS, CDR2 YFSETQ. This CDR3 has 15 amino acids. The CDR3 here is CATSFGLRSQETQYF. The CDR3, as DNA: TGCGCCACCAGCTTTGGACTTAGGAGCCAAGAGACCCAGTACTTC.

This clone was found a few times. The genes are TRBV10-3 and TRBJ2-7; 9 bases align to TRBD2. Germline V gene sequence: CDR1 ENHRY, CDR2 SYGVKD. The CDR3 contains 16 residues. V lost 6 bases, J lost 9 bases, and 18 bases stayed unmatched. This CDR3 reads CAISQLTGTSRGGQYF. The CDR3 DNA reads TGTGCCATCAGCCAGCTAACCGGGACTAGCCGGGGCGGGCAGTACTTC.

The genes are TRBV29-1 and TRBJ1-3, with D possibly matching TRBD1 (6 bases). Trimming cost V 7 bases and J 3 bases, with 10 bases left between them. CDR3 size: 12 residues. CDR1 SQVTM and CDR2 ANQGSEA come from the germline V gene. The CDR3 loop reads CSGWTVGNTIYF. Written as DNA, the CDR3 is TGCAGCGGGTGGACAGTTGGAAACACCATATATTTT.

V is TRBV5-1 and J is TRBJ2-5; 9 bases agree with TRBD1. CDR1 and CDR2 (germline): SGHRS, YFSETQ. The trim removed 7 bases at V and 2 bases at J, leaving 6 bases unmatched. The CDR3 spans 14 residues. CDR3 sequence: CASRSQGAQETQYF. In DNA form, the CDR3 reads TGCGCCAGCCGTTCACAGGGGGCGCAAGAGACCCAGTACTTC.

J is TRBJ2-2 and V is TRBV5-1; TRBD2 agrees at 7 bases. J lost 3 bases, V lost 1 base, and 0 bases had no gene match. Germline assignment: CDR1 SGHRS and CDR2 YFSETQ. This CDR3 contains 14 residues. The CDR3 coding sequence is TGCGCCAGCAGCTTGCGGGAGGACACCGGGGAGCTGTTTTTT. Translating gives CASSLREDTGELFF.

The J gene is TRBJ1-1, the V gene TRBV18, with D perhaps matching TRBD1 (6 bases). Trimming took off 4 bases at V and 2 bases at J, with 8 bases between the two ends. Germline loops: CDR1 KGHSH, CDR2 LQKENI. The CDR3 is 13 amino acids. The CDR3 bases are TGTGCCAGCTCACAGGGACACAACACTGAAGCTTTCTTT. The encoded protein is CASSQGHNTEAFF.

This clone has a handful of counts. The rearrangement joins TRBV29-1 to TRBJ2-7; 9 bases map to TRBD1. The CDR3 sequence is 14 residues long. The germline V gene has CDR1 SQVTM and CDR2 ANQGSEA. V lost 1 base to trimming and J lost 1 base; unmatched junction nucleotides: 2. The CDR3 reads CSVEGTGESYEQYF. CDR3 bases: TGCAGCGTTGAAGGGACAGGGGAATCCTACGAGCAGTACTTC.

This clone turned up a few times. The rearrangement joins TRBV28 to TRBJ1-2; D unclear. CDR3 length: 12 amino acids. Looked up from germline, CDR1 is MDHEN and CDR2 is SYDVKM. The V end lost 7 bases, the J end lost 2 bases, and 8 bases lay between the germline ends. Here the CDR3 reads CASMAENYGYTF. The CDR3 DNA reads as TGTGCCAGCATGGCAGAAAACTATGGCTACACCTTC.